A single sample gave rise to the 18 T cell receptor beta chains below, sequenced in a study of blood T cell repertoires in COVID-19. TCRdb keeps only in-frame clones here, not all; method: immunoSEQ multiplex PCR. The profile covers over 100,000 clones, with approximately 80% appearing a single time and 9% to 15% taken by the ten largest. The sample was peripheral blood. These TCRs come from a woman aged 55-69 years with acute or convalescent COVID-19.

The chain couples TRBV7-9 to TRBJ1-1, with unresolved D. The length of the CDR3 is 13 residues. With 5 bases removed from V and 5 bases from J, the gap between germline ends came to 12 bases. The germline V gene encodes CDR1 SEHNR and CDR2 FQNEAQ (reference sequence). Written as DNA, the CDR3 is TGTGCCAGCAGCCCTATGACATCTACTGAAGCTTTCTTT. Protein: CASSPMTSTEAFF.

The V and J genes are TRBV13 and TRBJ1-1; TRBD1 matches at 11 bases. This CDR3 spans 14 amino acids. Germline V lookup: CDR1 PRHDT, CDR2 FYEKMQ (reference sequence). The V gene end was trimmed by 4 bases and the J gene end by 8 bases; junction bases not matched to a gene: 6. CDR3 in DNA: TGTGCCAGCAGCTCAAAAGGACAGGGGGCAGAAGCTTTCTTT. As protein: CASSSKGQGAEAFF.

In nucleotides, the CDR3 is TGTGCCAGTAGTACTCCTTCGGGACAGGGAGGGGGACAGCCCCAGCATTTT. This codes for CASSTPSGQGGGQPQHF. This rearrangement joins TRBV19 to TRBJ1-5, with 9 bases aligning to TRBD1. The germline CDR1 and CDR2 sequences are LNHDA and SQIVND (reference sequence). J gave up 7 bases and V 4 bases, and 14 bases lay outside the gene matches. The CDR3 sequence is 17 residues long.

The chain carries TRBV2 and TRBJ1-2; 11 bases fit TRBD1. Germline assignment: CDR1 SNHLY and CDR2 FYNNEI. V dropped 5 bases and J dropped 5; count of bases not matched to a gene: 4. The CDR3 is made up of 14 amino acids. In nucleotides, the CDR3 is TGTGCCAGCAGTTCCGGACAGGGGGCTTATGGCTACACCTTC. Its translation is CASSSGQGAYGYTF.

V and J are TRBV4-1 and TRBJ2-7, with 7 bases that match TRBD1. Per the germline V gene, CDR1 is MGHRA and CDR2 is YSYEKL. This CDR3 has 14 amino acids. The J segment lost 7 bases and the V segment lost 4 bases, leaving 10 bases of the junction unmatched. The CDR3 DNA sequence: TGCGCCAGCAGCCTAGACCGGGACAGAGGAGAGCAGTACGTC. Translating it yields CASSLDRDRGEQYV.

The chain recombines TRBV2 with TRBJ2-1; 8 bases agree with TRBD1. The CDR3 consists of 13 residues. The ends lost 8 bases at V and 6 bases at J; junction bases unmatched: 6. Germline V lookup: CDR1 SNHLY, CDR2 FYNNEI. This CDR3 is CASGGQGGNEQFF. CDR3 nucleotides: TGTGCCAGCGGTGGACAGGGAGGCAATGAGCAGTTCTTC. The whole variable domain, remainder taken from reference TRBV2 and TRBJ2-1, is EPEVTQTPSHQVTQMGQEVILRCVPISNHLYFYWYRQILGQKVEFLVSFYNNEISEKSEIFDDQFSVERPDGSNFTLKIRSTKLEDSAMYFCASGGQGGNEQFFGPGTRLTVL.

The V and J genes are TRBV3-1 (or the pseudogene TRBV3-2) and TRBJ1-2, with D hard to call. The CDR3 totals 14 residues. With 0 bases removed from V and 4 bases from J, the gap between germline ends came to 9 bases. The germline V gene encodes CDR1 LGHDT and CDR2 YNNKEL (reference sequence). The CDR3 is CASSQDARVYGYTF. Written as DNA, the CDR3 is TGTGCCAGCAGCCAAGACGCCCGAGTCTATGGCTACACCTTC.

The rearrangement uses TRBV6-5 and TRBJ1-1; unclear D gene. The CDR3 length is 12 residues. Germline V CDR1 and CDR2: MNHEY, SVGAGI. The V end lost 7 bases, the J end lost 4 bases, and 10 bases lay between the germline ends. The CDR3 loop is CASKSWATEAFF. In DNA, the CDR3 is TGTGCCAGCAAATCTTGGGCCACTGAAGCTTTCTTT.

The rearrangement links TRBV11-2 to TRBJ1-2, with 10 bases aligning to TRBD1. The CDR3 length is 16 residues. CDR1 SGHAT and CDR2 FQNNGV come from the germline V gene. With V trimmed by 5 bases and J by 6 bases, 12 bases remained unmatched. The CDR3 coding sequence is TGTGCCAGCAGCCTACCGGGACAGGGGATCTATGATGGCTACACCTTC. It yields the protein CASSLPGQGIYDGYTF.

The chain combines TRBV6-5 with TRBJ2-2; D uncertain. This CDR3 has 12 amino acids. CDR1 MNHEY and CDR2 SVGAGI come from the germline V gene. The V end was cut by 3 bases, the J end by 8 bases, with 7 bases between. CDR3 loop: CASSYTEGELFF. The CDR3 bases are TGTGCCAGCAGTTATACCGAGGGGGAGCTGTTTTTT.

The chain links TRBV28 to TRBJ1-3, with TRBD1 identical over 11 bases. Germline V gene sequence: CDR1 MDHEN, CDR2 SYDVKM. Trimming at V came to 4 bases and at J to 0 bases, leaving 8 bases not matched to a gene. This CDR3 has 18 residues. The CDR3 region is CASSSPGQGGPSGNTIYF. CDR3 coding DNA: TGTGCCAGCAGTTCTCCGGGACAGGGGGGTCCCTCTGGAAACACCATATATTTT.

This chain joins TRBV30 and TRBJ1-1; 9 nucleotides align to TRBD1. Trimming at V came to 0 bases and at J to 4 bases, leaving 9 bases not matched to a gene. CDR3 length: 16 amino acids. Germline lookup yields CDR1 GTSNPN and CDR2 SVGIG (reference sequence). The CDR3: CAWSVPDRQGGTEAFF. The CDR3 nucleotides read TGTGCCTGGAGTGTACCGGACAGACAGGGGGGCACTGAAGCTTTCTTT.

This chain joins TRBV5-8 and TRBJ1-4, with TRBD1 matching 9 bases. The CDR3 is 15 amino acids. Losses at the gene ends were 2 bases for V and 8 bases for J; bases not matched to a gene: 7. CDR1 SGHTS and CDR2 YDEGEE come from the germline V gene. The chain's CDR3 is CASSFNRGQGEKLFF. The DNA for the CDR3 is TGTGCCAGCAGCTTCAACAGGGGGCAAGGAGAAAAACTGTTTTTT.

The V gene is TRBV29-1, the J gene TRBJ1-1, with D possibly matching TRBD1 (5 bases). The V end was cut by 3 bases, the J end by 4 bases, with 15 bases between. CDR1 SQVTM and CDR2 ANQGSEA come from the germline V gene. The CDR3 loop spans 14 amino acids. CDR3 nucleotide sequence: TGCAGCGTTGAGAAAGCAGGGCTGGGCACTGAAGCTTTCTTT. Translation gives CSVEKAGLGTEAFF.

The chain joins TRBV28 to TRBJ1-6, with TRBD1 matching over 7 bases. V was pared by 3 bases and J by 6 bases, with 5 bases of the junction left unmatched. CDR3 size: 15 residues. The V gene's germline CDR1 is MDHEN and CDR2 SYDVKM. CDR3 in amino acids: CASSFWGQSNSPLHF. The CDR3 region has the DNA TGTGCCAGCAGTTTTTGGGGACAGAGTAATTCACCCCTCCACTTT.

In DNA, the CDR3 is TGCAGTGCCCACCTGACAGTTAAAGCTTTCTTT. Translation gives CSAHLTVKAFF. The rearrangement joins TRBV20-1 to TRBJ1-1; maybe TRBD1 (5 bases). The CDR3 extends over 11 amino acids. The germline V gene encodes CDR1 DFQATT and CDR2 SNEGSKA (reference sequence). The germline V and J ends were trimmed by 6 bases and 9 bases, with 14 bases remaining between them.

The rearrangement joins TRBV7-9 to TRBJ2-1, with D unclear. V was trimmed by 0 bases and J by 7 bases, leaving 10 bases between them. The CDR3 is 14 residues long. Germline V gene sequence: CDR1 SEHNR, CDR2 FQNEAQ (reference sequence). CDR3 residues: CASSLALGGNEQFF. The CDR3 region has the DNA TGTGCCAGCAGCTTAGCCCTAGGTGGGAATGAGCAGTTCTTC.

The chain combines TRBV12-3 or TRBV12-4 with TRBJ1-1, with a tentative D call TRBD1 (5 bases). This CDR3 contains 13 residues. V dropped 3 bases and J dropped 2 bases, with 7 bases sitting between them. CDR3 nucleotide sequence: TGTGCCAGCAGTTTTGGGGCTAACACTGAAGCTTTCTTT. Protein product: CASSFGANTEAFF.